This T cell receptor beta chain originates from a study of naive and memory T cell subsets. Study outcomes and limitations: Naive repertoires, especially CD8, held a few larger clonotypes, possibly memory cells re-expressing CD45RA.

Two oligonucleotides, mixed equimolar, formed the beta constant-region primer covering TRBC1 and TRBC2. Ligated cDNA was amplified by four rounds of PCR with nested alpha and beta constant-region primers and SP2. One entry per CDR3 protein, called by TCRdb with MiXCR from the UMI-ligation and nested PCR reads. The data hold approximately 140,000 distinct CDR3 sequences, with 22% observed a single time. Turning to this clonotype: The antigen remains unidentified.

V was clipped by 0 bases and J by 0 bases, with 6 bases between them. The CDR3 loop spans 14 amino acids. Germline values: CDR1 SGHNT, CDR2 YYREEE (reference sequence). The sequenced sample was naive CD4+ T cells from blood. The TCR was taken from a human donor in good health. V usage is TRBV5-4 and J usage is TRBJ2-5; D ambiguous. The CDR3 is CASSLGQDQETQYF. For the CDR3, the DNA is TGTGCCAGCAGCTTGGGGCAGGACCAAGAGACCCAGTACTTC.